This T cell receptor beta chain appears in the sequencing data of a study of blood T cell repertoires in COVID-19. Study-wide context: Samples representing acute and convalescent COVID-19 were sourced from the United States, Italy and Spain.

In the original processing: Cell counts per sample came from amplifying reference gene primers. Sequencing was performed with immunoSEQ multiplex PCR; in TCRdb, only in-frame clones are kept and a portion is missing. The V and J calls and clone size were taken over from that table, and D and trimming were inferred from the DNA. The data hold approximately 320,000 clones, with approximately 85% observed a single time. The source of this sequence is a human donor in a cohort sampled during active COVID-19. Sequencing input: peripheral blood.

CDR3 loop: CASSLAGGTEAFF. CDR3 DNA: TGTGCCAGCAGTTTAGCAGGGGGTACTGAAGCTTTCTTT. This chain connects TRBV6-5 to TRBJ1-1, with TRBD1 matching 7 bases. V lost 4 bases and J lost 5; bases outside the gene matches: 4. The CDR3 has 13 residues. CDR1 and CDR2 from the germline V gene are MNHEY and SVGAGI.